In this sample, the clone carrying this TCR beta chain turned up a few times. This specimen comes from a study of blood T cell repertoires in COVID-19. The CDR3 is 14 amino acids. V shed 4 bases and J shed 0 bases, with 7 bases lying between them. Germline-derived CDR1 and CDR2 are MDHEN and SYDVKM. The data were produced by immunoSEQ multiplex PCR, yet TCRdb's version contains in-frame clones alone and is incomplete. The profile shows fewer than 500,000 clones, about nine tenths of them singletons. Sample: peripheral blood. This sequence was found in a woman in her thirties with active or convalescent COVID-19. V usage is TRBV28 and J usage is TRBJ1-5; no clear D. The CDR3 DNA follows: TGTGCCAGCAGTTCCGGGGATAGCAATCAGCCCCAGCATTTT. Protein: CASSSGDSNQPQHF.